This T cell receptor (beta chain) was profiled in a study of beta chain features in type 1 diabetes. Findings of the study overall: Comparison showed that naive, central memory and Treg TCRB repertoires appeared more similar among patients than among healthy donors.

This CDR3 spans 15 amino acids. V lost 2 bases, J lost 1 base, and 1 base stayed unmatched. Germline assignment: CDR1 SGHDT and CDR2 YYEEEE. Each donor gave one heparinised blood draw averaging around 120 mL. CD45RO/CCR7/CD25/CD127/CD95/CD27 sorting isolated CD4+ naive, central memory, regulatory and stem cell-like memory cells. Isolated RNA was reverse transcribed in full, so expressed TCRB transcripts were sequenced. Here immunoSEQ multiplex PCR was the method, and the copy in TCRdb shows in-frame clones only, minus some. Here the sample spans about 180,000 clones, approximately 13% being singletons. There are a few counts of this clone. As yet, its antigen is unknown.

The TCR was taken from a woman aged 18-29 years in good health. The chain employs TRBV5-6 and TRBJ2-3; 10 nucleotides align to TRBD2. The sample consisted of central memory CD4+ T cells from blood. The CDR3 loop reads CASSFLAGGTDTQYF. In nucleotides, the CDR3 is TGTGCCAGCAGCTTTCTAGCGGGGGGCACAGATACGCAGTATTTT.